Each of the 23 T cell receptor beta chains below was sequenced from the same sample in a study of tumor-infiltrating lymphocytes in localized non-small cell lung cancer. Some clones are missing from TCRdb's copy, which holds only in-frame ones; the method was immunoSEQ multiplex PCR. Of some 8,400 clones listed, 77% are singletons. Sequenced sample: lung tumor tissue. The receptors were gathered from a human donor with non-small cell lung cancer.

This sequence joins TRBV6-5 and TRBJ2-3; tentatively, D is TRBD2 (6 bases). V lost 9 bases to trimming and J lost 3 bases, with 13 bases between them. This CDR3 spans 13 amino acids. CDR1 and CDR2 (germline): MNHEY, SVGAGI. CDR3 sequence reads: CASLSGSTDTQYF. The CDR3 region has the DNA TGTGCCAGTTTGAGCGGGTCGACAGATACGCAGTATTTT.

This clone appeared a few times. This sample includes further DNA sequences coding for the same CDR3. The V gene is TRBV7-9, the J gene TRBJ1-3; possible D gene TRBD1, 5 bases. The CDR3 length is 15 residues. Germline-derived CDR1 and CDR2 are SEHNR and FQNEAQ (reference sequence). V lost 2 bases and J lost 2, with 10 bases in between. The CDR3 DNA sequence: TGTGCCAGCAGCTTACAGGGTGCCACTGGAAACACCATATATTTT. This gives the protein CASSLQGATGNTIYF.

The CDR3 loop reads CASRKTGNTGELFF. The CDR3 region has the DNA TGTGCCAGCAGAAAGACGGGGAACACCGGGGAGCTGTTTTTT. J is TRBJ2-2 and V is TRBV28; no definite D call. Trimming removed 6 bases from V and 1 base from J, with 9 bases in between. The CDR3 contains 14 residues. Germline V gene data show CDR1 as MDHEN and CDR2 as SYDVKM.

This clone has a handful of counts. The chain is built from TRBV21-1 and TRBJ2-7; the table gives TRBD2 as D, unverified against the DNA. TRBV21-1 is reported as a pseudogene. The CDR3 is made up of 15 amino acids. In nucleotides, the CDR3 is TGTGCCAGCAGTCACGGAGGAGGGTTCTCCTACGAGCAGTACTTC. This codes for CASSHGGGFSYEQYF.

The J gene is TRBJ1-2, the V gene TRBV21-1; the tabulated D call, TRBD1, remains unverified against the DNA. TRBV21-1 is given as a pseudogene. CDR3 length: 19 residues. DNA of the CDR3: TGTGCCAGCAGTATAACCCGGGACAGCCTTCCTCCCGCTAACTATGGCTACACCTTC. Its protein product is CASSITRDSLPPANYGYTF.

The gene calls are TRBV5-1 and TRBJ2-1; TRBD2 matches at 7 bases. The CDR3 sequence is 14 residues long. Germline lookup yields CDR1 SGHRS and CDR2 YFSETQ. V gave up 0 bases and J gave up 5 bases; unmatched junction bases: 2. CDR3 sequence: CASSLATSDNEQFF. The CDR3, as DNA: TGCGCCAGCAGCTTGGCTACTAGCGACAATGAGCAGTTCTTC.

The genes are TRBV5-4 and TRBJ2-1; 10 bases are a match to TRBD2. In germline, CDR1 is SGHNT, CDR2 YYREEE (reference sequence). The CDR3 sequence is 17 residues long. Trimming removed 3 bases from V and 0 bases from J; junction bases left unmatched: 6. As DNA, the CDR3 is TGTGCCAGCAGCTACGGGCTAGCGGGAGCCTCCTACAATGAGCAGTTCTTC. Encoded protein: CASSYGLAGASYNEQFF. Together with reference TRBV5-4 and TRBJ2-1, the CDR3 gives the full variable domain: ETGVTQSPTHLIKTRGQQVTLRCSSQSGHNTVSWYQQALGQGPQFIFQYYREEENGRGNFPPRFSGLQFPNYSSELNVNALELDDSALYLCASSYGLAGASYNEQFFGPGTRLTVL.

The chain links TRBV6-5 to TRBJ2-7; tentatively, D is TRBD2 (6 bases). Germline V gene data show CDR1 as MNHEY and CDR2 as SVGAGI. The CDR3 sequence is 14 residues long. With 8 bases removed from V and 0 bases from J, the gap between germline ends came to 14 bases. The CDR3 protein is CASSREPASYEQYF. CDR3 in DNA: TGTGCCAGCTCCCGGGAGCCCGCCTCCTACGAGCAGTACTTC.

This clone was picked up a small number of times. In DNA form, the CDR3 reads TGTGCCAGCAGTGGACAGGGGGTACACGAGCAGTACTTC. Protein sequence: CASSGQGVHEQYF. The chain joins TRBV6-8 to TRBJ2-7; 10 nucleotides match TRBD1. This CDR3 comprises 13 residues. V shed 5 bases and J 5 bases; nucleotides not matched to a gene: 3. Germline lookup yields CDR1 MNHGY and CDR2 SAAAGT.

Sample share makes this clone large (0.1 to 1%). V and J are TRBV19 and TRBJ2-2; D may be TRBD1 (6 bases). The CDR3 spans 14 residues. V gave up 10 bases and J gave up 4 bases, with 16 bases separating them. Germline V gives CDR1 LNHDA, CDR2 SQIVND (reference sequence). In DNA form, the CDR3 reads TGTGCCACCCGACAGGTCCCCAGCACCGGGGAGCTGTTTTTT. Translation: CATRQVPSTGELFF. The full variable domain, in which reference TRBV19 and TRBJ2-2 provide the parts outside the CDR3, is DGGITQSPKYLFRKEGQNVTLSCEQNLNHDAMYWYRQDPGQGLRLIYYSQIVNDFQKGDIAEGYSVSREKKESFPLTVTSAQKNPTAFYLCATRQVPSTGELFFGEGSRLTVL.

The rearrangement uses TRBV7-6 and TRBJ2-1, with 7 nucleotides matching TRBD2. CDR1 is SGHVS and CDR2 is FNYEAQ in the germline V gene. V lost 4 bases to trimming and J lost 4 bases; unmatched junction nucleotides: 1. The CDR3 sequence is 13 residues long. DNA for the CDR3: TGTGCCAGCAGCTCTAGCGGTTACAATGAGCAGTTCTTC. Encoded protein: CASSSSGYNEQFF.

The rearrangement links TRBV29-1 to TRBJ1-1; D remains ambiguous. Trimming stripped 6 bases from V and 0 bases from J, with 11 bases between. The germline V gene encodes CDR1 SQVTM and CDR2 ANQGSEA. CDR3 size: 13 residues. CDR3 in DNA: TGCAGCGTAACCAAAACGGTGAACACTGAAGCTTTCTTT. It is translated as CSVTKTVNTEAFF.

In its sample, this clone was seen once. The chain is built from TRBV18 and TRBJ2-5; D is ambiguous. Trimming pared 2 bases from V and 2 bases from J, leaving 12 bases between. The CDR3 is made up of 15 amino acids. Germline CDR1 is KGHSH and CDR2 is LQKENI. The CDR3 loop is CASSPSQPPQETQYF. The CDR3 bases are TGTGCCAGCTCACCATCCCAACCCCCACAAGAGACCCAGTACTTC.

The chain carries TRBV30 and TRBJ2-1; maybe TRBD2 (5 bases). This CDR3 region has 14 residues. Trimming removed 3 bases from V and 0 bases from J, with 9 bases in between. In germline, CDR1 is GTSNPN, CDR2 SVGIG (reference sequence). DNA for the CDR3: TGTGCCTGGAGACGTGGGAGCTCCTACAATGAGCAGTTCTTC. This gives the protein CAWRRGSSYNEQFF.

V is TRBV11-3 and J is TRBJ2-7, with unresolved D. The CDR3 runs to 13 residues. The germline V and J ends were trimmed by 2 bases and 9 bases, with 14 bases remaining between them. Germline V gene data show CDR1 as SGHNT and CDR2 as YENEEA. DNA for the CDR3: TGTGCCAGCAGCTTACCCCGCTCGGTCTGGCAGTACTTC. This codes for CASSLPRSVWQYF.

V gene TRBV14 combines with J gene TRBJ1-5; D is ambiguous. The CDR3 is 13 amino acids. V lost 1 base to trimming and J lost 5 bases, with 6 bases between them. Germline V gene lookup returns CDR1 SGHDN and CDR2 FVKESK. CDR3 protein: CASSQGLHQPQHF. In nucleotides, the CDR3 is TGTGCCAGCAGCCAAGGACTGCATCAGCCCCAGCATTTT.

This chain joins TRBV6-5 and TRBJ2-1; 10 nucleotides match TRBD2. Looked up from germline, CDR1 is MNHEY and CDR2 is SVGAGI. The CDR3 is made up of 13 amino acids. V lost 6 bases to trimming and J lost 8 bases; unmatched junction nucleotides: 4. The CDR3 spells CASSPSGSYEQFF. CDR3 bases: TGTGCCAGCAGCCCTAGCGGGAGTTATGAGCAGTTCTTC.

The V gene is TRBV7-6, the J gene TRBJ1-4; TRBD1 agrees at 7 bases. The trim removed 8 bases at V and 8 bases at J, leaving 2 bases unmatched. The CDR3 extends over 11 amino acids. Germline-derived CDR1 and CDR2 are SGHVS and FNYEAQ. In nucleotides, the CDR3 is TGTGCCAGCGGGACAGTAGAAAAACTGTTTTTT. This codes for CASGTVEKLFF.

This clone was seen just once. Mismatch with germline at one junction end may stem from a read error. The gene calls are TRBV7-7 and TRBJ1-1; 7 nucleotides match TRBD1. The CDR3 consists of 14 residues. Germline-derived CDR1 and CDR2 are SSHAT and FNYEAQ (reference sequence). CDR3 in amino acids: CASSPWTGHTEAFF. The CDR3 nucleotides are TGTGCTAGCAGCCCTTGGACAGGACACACTGAAGCTTTCTTT. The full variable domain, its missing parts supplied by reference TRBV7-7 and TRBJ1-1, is GAGVSQSPRYKVTKRGQDVTLRCDPISSHATLYWYQQALGQGPEFLTYFNYEAQPDKSGLPSDRFSAERPEGSISTLTIQRTEQRDSAMYRCASSPWTGHTEAFFGQGTRLTVV.

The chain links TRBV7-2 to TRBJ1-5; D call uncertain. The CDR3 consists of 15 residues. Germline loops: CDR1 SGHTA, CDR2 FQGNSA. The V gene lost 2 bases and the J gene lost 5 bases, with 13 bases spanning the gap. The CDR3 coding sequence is TGTGCCAGCAGCTTATTGTCAGGAAGGGATCAGCCCCAGCATTTT. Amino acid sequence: CASSLLSGRDQPQHF. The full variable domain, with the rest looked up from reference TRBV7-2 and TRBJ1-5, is GAGVSQSPSNKVTEKGKDVELRCDPISGHTALYWYRQSLGQGLEFLIYFQGNSAPDKSGLPSDRFSAERTGGSVSTLTIQRTQQEDSAVYLCASSLLSGRDQPQHFGDGTRLSIL.

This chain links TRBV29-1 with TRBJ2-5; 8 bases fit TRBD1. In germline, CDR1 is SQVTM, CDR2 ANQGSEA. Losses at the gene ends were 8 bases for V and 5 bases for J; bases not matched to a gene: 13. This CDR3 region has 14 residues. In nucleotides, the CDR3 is TGCAGCTCTGTCGGCGGACAGGGTTGGGAGACCCAGTACTTC. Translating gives CSSVGGQGWETQYF.

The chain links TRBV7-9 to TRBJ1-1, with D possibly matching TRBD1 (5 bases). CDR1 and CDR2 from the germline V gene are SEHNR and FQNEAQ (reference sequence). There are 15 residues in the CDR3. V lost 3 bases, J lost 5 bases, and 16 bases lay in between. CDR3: CASSFKEGSWTEAFF. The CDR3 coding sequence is TGTGCCAGCAGCTTTAAGGAGGGGTCCTGGACTGAAGCTTTCTTT.

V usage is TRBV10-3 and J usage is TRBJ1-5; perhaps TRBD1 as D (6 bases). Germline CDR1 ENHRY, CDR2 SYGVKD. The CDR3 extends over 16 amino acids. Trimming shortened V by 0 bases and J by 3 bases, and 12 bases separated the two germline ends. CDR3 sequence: CAISESRGGFNQPQHF. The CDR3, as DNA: TGTGCCATCAGTGAGTCGAGGGGGGGCTTCAATCAGCCCCAGCATTTT.